The 2 T cell receptor beta chains below were found in one sample sequenced in a study of patients and donors after allogeneic stem cell transplantation. MiXCR, applied by TCRdb to the RT-PCR reads, yields one record per CDR3 protein. The sample lists about 200,000 distinct CDR3 sequences; roughly 38% were seen once. Source material: blood, either unsorted or a sorted T cell fraction (not recorded which). The origin of the receptors is a human donor who was either an allogeneic HSCT recipient or a stem cell or donor lymphocyte infusion donor (not recorded which). It is not recorded whose cells these are; they may come from a transplant donor.

As to this clonotype: Here the CDR3 omits its conserved ending phenylalanine or tryptophan, so a read error is the likely source. V and J are TRBV5-1 and TRBJ2-3; D remains unclear. Germline V CDR1 and CDR2: SGHRS, YFSETQ. The CDR3 is 16 amino acids. Trimming removed 0 bases at V and 6 bases at J, with 17 bases between. CDR3 nucleotide sequence: TGCGCCAGCAGCTTGGCCAGTAGATCGCCCGGGGATACGCAGTATTGT. Translated, it gives CASSLASRSPGDTQYC.

This clonotype turned up a few times. The chain uses TRBV7-8 and TRBJ1-1; tentatively, D is TRBD1 (5 bases). CDR1 and CDR2 from the germline V gene are SGHVS and FQNEAQ. The CDR3 has 15 residues. Trimming removed 1 base at V and 5 bases at J, with 14 bases between. In nucleotides, the CDR3 is TGTGCCAGCAGCTTAGACGGGGGGGAATGGACTGAAGCTTTCTTT. It codes for CASSLDGGEWTEAFF. Full variable domain (remainder filled in from reference TRBV7-8 and TRBJ1-1): GAGVSQSPRYKVAKRGQDVALRCDPISGHVSLFWYQQALGQGPEFLTYFQNEAQLDKSGLPSDRFFAERPEGSVSTLKIQRTQQEDSAVYLCASSLDGGEWTEAFFGQGTRLTVV.